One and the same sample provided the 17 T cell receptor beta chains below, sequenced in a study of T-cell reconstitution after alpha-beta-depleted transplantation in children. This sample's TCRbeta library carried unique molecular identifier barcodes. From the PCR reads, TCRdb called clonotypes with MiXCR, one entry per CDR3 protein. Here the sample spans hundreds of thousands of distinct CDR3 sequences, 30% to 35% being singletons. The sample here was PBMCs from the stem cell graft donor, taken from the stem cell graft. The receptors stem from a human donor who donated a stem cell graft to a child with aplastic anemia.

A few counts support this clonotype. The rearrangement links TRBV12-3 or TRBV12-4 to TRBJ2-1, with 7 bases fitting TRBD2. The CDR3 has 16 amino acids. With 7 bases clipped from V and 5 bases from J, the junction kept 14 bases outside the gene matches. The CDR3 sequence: CASTLPLVAGNNEQFF. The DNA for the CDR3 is TGTGCCAGCACCCTCCCTTTGGTAGCGGGTAACAATGAGCAGTTCTTC.

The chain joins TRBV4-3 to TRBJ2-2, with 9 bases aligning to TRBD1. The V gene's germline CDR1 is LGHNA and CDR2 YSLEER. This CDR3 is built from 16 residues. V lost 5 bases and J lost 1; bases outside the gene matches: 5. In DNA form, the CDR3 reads TGCGCCAGCAGCGCACAGGGGGCGATGAACACCGGGGAGCTGTTTTTT. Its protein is CASSAQGAMNTGELFF.

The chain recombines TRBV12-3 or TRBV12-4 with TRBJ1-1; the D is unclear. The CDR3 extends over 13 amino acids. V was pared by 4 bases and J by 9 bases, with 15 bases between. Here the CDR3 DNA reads TGTGCCAGCAGTTCCAGTGGCGCCCTTCAAGCTTTCTTT. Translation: CASSSSGALQAFF.

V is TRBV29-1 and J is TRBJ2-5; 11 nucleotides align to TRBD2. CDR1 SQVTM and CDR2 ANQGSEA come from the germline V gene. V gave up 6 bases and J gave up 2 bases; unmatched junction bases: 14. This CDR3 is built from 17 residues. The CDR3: CSVSGWLAGGLQETQYF. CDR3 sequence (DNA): TGCAGCGTCTCCGGGTGGCTAGCGGGAGGTTTACAAGAGACCCAGTACTTC. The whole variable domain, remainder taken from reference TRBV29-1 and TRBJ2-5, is SAVISQKPSRDICQRGTSLTIQCQVDSQVTMMFWYRQQPGQSLTLIATANQGSEATYESGFVIDKFPISRPNLTFSTLTVSNMSPEDSSIYLCSVSGWLAGGLQETQYFGPGTRLLVL.

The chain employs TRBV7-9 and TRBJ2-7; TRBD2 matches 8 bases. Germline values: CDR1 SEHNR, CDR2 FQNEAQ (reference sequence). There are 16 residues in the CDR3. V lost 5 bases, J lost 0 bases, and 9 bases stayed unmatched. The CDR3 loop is CASSPPSGSVSYEQYV. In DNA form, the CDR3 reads TGTGCCAGCAGCCCTCCGAGCGGGAGCGTCTCCTACGAGCAGTACGTC.

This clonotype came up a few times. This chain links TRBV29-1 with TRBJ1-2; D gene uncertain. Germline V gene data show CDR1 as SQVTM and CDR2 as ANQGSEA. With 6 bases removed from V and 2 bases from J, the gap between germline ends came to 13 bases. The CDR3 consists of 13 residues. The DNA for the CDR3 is TGCAGCGTCGTTAAAGGCAAGAACTATGGCTACACCTTC. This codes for CSVVKGKNYGYTF.

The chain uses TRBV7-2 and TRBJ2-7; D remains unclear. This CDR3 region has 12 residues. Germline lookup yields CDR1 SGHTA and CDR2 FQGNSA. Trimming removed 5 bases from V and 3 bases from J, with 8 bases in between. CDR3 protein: CASSRNNYEQYF. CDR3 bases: TGTGCCAGCAGCCGAAATAACTACGAGCAGTACTTC.

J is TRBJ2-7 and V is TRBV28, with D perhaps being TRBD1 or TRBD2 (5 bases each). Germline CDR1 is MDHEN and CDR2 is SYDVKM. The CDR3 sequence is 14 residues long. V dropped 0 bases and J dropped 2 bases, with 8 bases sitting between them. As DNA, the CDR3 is TGTGCCAGCAGTTTATGGGGGGAAACCTACGAGCAGTACTTC. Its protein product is CASSLWGETYEQYF.

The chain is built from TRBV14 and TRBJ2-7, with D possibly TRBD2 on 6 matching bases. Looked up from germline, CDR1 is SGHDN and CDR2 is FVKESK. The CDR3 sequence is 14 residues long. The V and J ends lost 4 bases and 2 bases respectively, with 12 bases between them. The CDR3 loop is CASSPIAATYEQYF. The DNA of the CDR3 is TGTGCCAGCAGCCCTATAGCGGCAACCTACGAGCAGTACTTC.

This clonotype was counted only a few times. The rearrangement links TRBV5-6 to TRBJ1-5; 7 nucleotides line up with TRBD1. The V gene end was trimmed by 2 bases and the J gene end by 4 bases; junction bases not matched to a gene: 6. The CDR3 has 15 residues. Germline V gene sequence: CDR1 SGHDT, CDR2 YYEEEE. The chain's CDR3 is CASSFFTGENQPQHF. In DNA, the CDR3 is TGTGCCAGCAGCTTTTTTACAGGGGAAAATCAGCCCCAGCATTTT.

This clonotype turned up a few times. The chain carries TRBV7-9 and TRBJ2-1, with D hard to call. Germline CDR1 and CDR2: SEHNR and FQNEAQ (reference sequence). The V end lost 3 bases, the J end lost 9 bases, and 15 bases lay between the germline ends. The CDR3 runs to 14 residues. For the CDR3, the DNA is TGTGCCAGCAGCTTCGGCCCCATCGGAAGTGAGCAGTTCTTC. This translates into CASSFGPIGSEQFF.

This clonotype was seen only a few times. The CDR3 is CASSPPSLSQAFF. The CDR3 nucleotides read TGTGCCAGCTCACCGCCGAGTTTATCCCAAGCTTTCTTT. The chain combines TRBV18 with TRBJ1-1; D is ambiguous. V lost 3 bases to trimming and J lost 9 bases, with 14 bases between them. CDR3 length: 13 amino acids. Germline lookup yields CDR1 KGHSH and CDR2 LQKENI.

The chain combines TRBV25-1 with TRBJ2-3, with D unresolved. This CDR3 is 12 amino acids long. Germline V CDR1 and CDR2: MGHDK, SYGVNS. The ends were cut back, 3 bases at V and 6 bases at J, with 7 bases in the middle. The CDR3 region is CASSDPLDTQYF. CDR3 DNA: TGTGCCAGCAGTGACCCATTGGATACGCAGTATTTT.

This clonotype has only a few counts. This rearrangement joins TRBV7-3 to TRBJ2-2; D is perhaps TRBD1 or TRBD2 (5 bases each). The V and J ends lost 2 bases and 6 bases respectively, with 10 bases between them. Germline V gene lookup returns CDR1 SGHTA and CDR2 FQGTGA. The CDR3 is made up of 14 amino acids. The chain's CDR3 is CASSLLGTAGELFF. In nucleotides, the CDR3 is TGTGCCAGCAGCTTATTGGGGACCGCCGGGGAGCTGTTTTTT.

The CDR3 sequence is CASSLGGGLSSYNEQFF. For the CDR3, the DNA is TGCGCCAGCAGCTTGGGGGGCGGCCTTAGCTCCTACAATGAGCAGTTCTTC. V usage is TRBV5-1 and J usage is TRBJ2-1; weak D call: TRBD1 (5 bases). Trimming took 0 bases from V and 0 from J, leaving 13 bases between them. From germline, CDR1 is SGHRS and CDR2 YFSETQ. The CDR3 runs 17 residues.

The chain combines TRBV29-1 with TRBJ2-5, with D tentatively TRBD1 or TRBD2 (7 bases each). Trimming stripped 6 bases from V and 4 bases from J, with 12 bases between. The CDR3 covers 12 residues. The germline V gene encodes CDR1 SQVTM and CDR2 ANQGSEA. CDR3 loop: CSVTRGGETQYF. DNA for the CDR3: TGCAGCGTGACCAGGGGGGGAGAGACCCAGTACTTC.

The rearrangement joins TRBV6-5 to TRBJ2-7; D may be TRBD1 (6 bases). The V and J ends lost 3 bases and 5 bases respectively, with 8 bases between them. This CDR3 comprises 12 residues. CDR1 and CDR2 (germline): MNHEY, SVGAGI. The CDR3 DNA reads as TGTGCCAGCAGTTATACAGGGAACGAGCAGTACTTC. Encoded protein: CASSYTGNEQYF.